Shown below are 19 T cell receptor beta chains from a single sample sequenced in a study of cytomegalovirus exposure and HLA in healthy donors. Assay: immunoSEQ multiplex PCR; the TCRdb copy retains only in-frame clones and omits some. The data contain a few hundred thousand clones, around 90% of them seen just once; the ten biggest clones take up 0.37%. Sample: PBMCs. Receptors originate from a woman aged 18-30 years in good health and CMV-seronegative.

The V gene is TRBV10-1, the J gene TRBJ2-2; no clear D. The CDR3 totals 12 residues. V lost 10 bases to trimming and J lost 3 bases, with 9 bases between them. Germline assignment: CDR1 WNHNN and CDR2 SYGVQD (reference sequence). For the CDR3, the DNA is TGCGCCACACTCGGAGACACCGGGGAGCTGTTTTTT. This gives the protein CATLGDTGELFF.

The V gene is TRBV28, the J gene TRBJ1-1, with D perhaps TRBD1 (6 bases). The CDR3 spans 15 residues. Between the trimmed V and J ends, which lost 5 bases and 1 base, there was a span of 14 bases. Germline V lookup: CDR1 MDHEN, CDR2 SYDVKM. The CDR3 bases are TGTGCCAGCAGTCAACACAGGGTGGGGAACACTGAAGCTTTCTTT. As protein: CASSQHRVGNTEAFF.

This chain connects TRBV2 to TRBJ2-3; D is unclear. CDR1 and CDR2 from the germline V gene are SNHLY and FYNNEI. V shed 1 base and J shed 4 bases, with 9 bases lying between them. The CDR3 contains 14 residues. CDR3 residues: CASSEVGSADTQYF. The CDR3 coding sequence is TGTGCCAGCAGTGAAGTCGGGTCAGCAGATACGCAGTATTTT.

V and J are TRBV9 and TRBJ2-7, with D possibly being TRBD2 (6 bases). The germline gives CDR1 SGDLS, CDR2 YYNGEE. The V and J ends lost 0 bases and 4 bases respectively, with 11 bases between them. The CDR3 is 14 amino acids. The CDR3, as DNA: TGTGCCAGCAGCGTAGGGAGGGGTCAGTACGAGCAGTACTTC. This encodes CASSVGRGQYEQYF.

This chain joins TRBV28 and TRBJ1-1; 7 bases are a match to TRBD1. Looked up from germline, CDR1 is MDHEN and CDR2 is SYDVKM. V shed 6 bases and J 2 bases; nucleotides not matched to a gene: 6. The CDR3 sequence is 14 residues long. This CDR3 reads CASRTNRGNTEAFF. In DNA form, the CDR3 reads TGTGCCAGCAGAACTAACAGGGGTAACACTGAAGCTTTCTTT.

The chain has TRBV10-3 and TRBJ2-7, with D perhaps matching TRBD1 (5 bases). CDR3 length equals 11 residues. Trimming left V 3 bases short and J 6 bases short, with 6 bases between. Germline loops: CDR1 ENHRY, CDR2 SYGVKD. For the CDR3, the DNA is TGTGCCATCAGTGAAAGGGGCGAGCAGTACTTC. Its protein product is CAISERGEQYF.

The chain links TRBV5-4 to TRBJ2-1, with 14 bases aligning to TRBD2. This CDR3 spans 16 amino acids. Germline loops: CDR1 SGHNT, CDR2 YYREEE (reference sequence). The V gene end was trimmed by 2 bases and the J gene end by 7 bases; junction bases not matched to a gene: 5. CDR3 in amino acids: CASSFGGLAGENEQFF. The CDR3 DNA reads as TGTGCCAGCAGCTTTGGGGGACTAGCGGGGGAGAATGAGCAGTTCTTC.

The gene calls are TRBV5-4 and TRBJ2-2; 10 positions match TRBD2. Germline V gene data show CDR1 as SGHNT and CDR2 as YYREEE (reference sequence). The CDR3 runs to 15 residues. V lost 4 bases to trimming and J lost 5 bases; unmatched junction nucleotides: 5. CDR3 sequence: CASSPSSGGTGELFF. The CDR3 coding sequence is TGTGCCAGCAGCCCGAGTAGCGGGGGGACCGGGGAGCTGTTTTTT.

The chain uses TRBV6-6 and TRBJ1-2; a weak D match, TRBD1 (5 bases). The V end lost 8 bases, the J end lost 3 bases, and 16 bases lay between the germline ends. From germline, CDR1 is MNHNY and CDR2 SVGAGI (reference sequence). The CDR3 loop spans 14 amino acids. CDR3 nucleotides: TGTGCCAGCCAAGGGACTAAGAGGCACTATGGCTACACCTTC. Translated, it gives CASQGTKRHYGYTF.

V and J are TRBV6-8 and TRBJ2-2; tentatively, D is TRBD2 (6 bases). The CDR3 is 15 amino acids. Trimming left V 6 bases short and J 8 bases short, with 19 bases between. Germline-derived CDR1 and CDR2 are MNHGY and SAAAGT. CDR3 sequence (DNA): TGTGCCAGCAGACCTGGGACTGGGAGGAGAGGGGAGCTGTTTTTT. Amino acid sequence: CASRPGTGRRGELFF.

The chain uses TRBV7-9 and TRBJ1-2, with 9 bases lining up with TRBD1. This CDR3 spans 16 amino acids. The germline CDR1 and CDR2 sequences are SEHNR and FQNEAQ (reference sequence). With V trimmed by 4 bases and J by 4 bases, 10 bases remained unmatched. The CDR3 here is CASSWTGVNRSYGYTF. The CDR3 region has the DNA TGTGCCAGCAGCTGGACAGGGGTTAATCGGTCCTATGGCTACACCTTC.

The V call is TRBV27, the J call TRBJ1-1, with unresolved D. Germline CDR1 and CDR2: MNHEY and SMNVEV (reference sequence). The CDR3 contains 11 residues. V gave up 4 bases and J gave up 7 bases, with 7 bases separating them. DNA of the CDR3: TGTGCCAGCAGTTCTTATGTTGAAGCTTTCTTT. This translates into CASSSYVEAFF.

J is TRBJ2-2 and V is TRBV5-1; D not certain. This CDR3 contains 15 residues. The ends were cut back, 2 bases at V and 0 bases at J, with 8 bases in the middle. Per germline, CDR1 SGHRS and CDR2 YFSETQ. CDR3 region: CASSFLASNTGELFF. The CDR3 DNA is TGCGCCAGCAGCTTCCTGGCATCGAACACCGGGGAGCTGTTTTTT.

As DNA, the CDR3 is TGTGCCAGCAGCCCAGGGACTAGCGGGGGATACGAGCAGTACGTC. It codes for CASSPGTSGGYEQYV. The genes are TRBV28 and TRBJ2-7; TRBD2 agrees at 14 bases. The CDR3 is made up of 15 amino acids. Germline V gene data show CDR1 as MDHEN and CDR2 as SYDVKM. The ends lost 6 bases at V and 4 bases at J; junction bases unmatched: 5.

This sequence joins TRBV7-9 and TRBJ1-1; D gene uncertain. Between the trimmed V and J ends, which lost 5 bases and 1 base, there was a span of 17 bases. This CDR3 region has 16 residues. Germline V gene lookup returns CDR1 SEHNR and CDR2 FQNEAQ (reference sequence). The CDR3 bases are TGTGCCAGCAGCCCCCTAGACGGCTCTACGAACACTGAAGCTTTCTTT. Encoded protein: CASSPLDGSTNTEAFF. Based on the CDR3 plus reference TRBV7-9 and TRBJ1-1, the full variable domain is DTGVSQNPRHKITKRGQNVTFRCDPISEHNRLYWYRQTLGQGPEFLTYFQNEAQLEKSRLLSDRFSAERPKGSFSTLEIQRTEQGDSAMYLCASSPLDGSTNTEAFFGQGTRLTVV.

In DNA form, the CDR3 reads TGTGCCAGCAGCTCGTATTTGGGGGGCCAAGAGACCCAGTACTTC. Protein product: CASSSYLGGQETQYF. The chain recombines TRBV7-6 with TRBJ2-5, with D possibly being TRBD2 (6 bases). The germline CDR1 and CDR2 sequences are SGHVS and FNYEAQ. Trimming pared 4 bases from V and 1 base from J, leaving 13 bases between. CDR3 length equals 15 residues. Filled out from reference TRBV7-6 and TRBJ2-5, the complete variable domain reads GAGVSQSPRYKVTKRGQDVALRCDPISGHVSLYWYRQALGQGPEFLTYFNYEAQQDKSGLPNDRFSAERPEGSISTLTIQRTEQRDSAMYRCASSSYLGGQETQYFGPGTRLLVL.

The chain joins TRBV27 to TRBJ1-1; TRBD1 matches at 8 bases. The CDR3 is 12 residues long. V was pared by 3 bases and J by 8 bases, with 2 bases of the junction left unmatched. Germline assignment: CDR1 MNHEY and CDR2 SMNVEV (reference sequence). The CDR3: CASSFRGQEAFF. The CDR3, as DNA: TGTGCCAGCAGTTTCAGGGGGCAAGAAGCTTTCTTT.

This chain links TRBV4-1 with TRBJ2-3, with D tentatively TRBD2 (5 bases). Trimming took 4 bases from V and 3 from J, leaving 8 bases between them. The CDR3 covers 13 residues. Germline V gives CDR1 MGHRA, CDR2 YSYEKL. CDR3 in amino acids: CASSPLATDTQYF. The CDR3 DNA is TGCGCCAGCAGCCCGCTAGCAACAGATACGCAGTATTTT.

The chain carries TRBV10-2 and TRBJ2-3, with 12 bases identical to TRBD1. Germline values: CDR1 WSHSY, CDR2 SAAADI. V was clipped by 1 base and J by 6 bases; unmatched bases: 5. This CDR3 comprises 16 residues. In nucleotides, the CDR3 is TGCGCCAGCAGTGAGTTCGGGACAGGGGGCTTGGATACGCAGTATTTT. Translation: CASSEFGTGGLDTQYF.